This T cell receptor (beta chain) was recovered during a study of T cells expressing NK-cell markers. The CDR3 spans 13 residues. Germline V CDR1 and CDR2: SGDLS, YYNGEE. After re-calling the 5' RACE reads, TCRdb lists one entry per CDR3 protein, DNA absent. The table gives approximately 440,000 distinct CDR3 sequences; the top ten clones make up approximately 1.5% of it. V is TRBV9 and J is TRBJ1-1; TCRdb's D call, TRBD1, is unchecked because there is no DNA. Source material: blood T cells: a sorted CD56 or NKG2C T cell subset, CD4+ or CD8+ T cells, or bulk PBMC T cells (not recorded which). This TCR came from a woman aged 50 to 60 in good health. CDR3 amino acids: CASSGQGPVEAFF.